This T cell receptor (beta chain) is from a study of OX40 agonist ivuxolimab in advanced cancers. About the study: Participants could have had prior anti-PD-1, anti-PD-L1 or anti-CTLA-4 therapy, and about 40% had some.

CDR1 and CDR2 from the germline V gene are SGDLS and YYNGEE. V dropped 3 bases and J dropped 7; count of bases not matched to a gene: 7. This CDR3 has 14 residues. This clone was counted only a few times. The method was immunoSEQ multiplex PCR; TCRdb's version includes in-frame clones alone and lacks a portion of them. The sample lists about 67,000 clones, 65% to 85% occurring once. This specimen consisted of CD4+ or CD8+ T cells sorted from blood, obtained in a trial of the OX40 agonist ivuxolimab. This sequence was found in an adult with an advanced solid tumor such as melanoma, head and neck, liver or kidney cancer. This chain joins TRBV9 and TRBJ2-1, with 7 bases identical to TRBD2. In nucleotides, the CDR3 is TGTGCCAGCAGCGGGGAACAACTAGCGAATGAGCAGTTCTTC. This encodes CASSGEQLANEQFF.